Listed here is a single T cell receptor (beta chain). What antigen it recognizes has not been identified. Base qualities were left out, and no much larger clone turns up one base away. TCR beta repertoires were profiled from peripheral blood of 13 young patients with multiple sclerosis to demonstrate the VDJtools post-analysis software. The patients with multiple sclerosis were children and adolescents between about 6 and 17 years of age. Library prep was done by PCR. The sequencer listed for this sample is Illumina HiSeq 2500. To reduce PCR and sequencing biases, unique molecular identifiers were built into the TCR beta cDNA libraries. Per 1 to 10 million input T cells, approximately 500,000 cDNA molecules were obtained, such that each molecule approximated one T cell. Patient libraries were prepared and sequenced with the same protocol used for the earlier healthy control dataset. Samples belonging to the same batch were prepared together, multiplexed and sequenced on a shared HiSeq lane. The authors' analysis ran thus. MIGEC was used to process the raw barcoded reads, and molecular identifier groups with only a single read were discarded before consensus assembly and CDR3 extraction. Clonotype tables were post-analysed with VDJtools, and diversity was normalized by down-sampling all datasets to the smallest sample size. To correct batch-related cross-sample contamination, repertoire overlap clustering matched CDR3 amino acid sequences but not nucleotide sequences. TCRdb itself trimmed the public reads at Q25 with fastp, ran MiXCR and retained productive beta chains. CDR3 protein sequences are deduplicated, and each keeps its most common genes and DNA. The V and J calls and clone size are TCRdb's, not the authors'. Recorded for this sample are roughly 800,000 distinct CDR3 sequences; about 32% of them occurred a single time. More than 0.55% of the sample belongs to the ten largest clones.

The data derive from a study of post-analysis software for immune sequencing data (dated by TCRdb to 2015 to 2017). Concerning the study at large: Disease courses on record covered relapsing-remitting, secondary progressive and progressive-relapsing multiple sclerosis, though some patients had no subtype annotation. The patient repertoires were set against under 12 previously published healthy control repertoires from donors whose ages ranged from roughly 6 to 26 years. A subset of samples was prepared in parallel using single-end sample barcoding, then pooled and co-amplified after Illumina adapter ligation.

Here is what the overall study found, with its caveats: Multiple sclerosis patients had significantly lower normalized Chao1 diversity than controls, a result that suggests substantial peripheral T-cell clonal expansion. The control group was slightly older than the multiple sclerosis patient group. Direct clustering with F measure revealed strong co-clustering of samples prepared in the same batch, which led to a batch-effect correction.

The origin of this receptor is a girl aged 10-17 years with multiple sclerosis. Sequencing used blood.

The DNA reads TGTGCCAGCAGACCTAGAACCGGGACTAGCGGGGGGGCGAGGGAGACCCAGTACTTC. This encodes CASRPRTGTSGGARETQYF. The chain couples TRBV28 to TRBJ2-4; a stretch of 16 junction bases matches TRBD2. The DNA end is more similar to TRBJ2-5, so the J call may be wrong. The CDR3 numbers 19 residues from cysteine through phenylalanine. The read is trimmed to its CDR3 DNA, 57 bases read in frame from base 1. Based on the germline V gene, the CDR1 and CDR2 sequences are MDHEN and SYDVKM.